This T cell receptor (beta chain) was sequenced in a study of technical replicates of blood from several donors. Assay: immunoSEQ multiplex PCR; the TCRdb copy retains only in-frame clones and omits some. Of about 100,000 clones listed, approximately 95% are singletons. This CDR3 is built from 16 residues. The germline V and J ends were trimmed by 1 base and 8 bases, with 18 bases remaining between them. The clonotype was recovered from a human donor in good health. The chain is built from TRBV5-3 and TRBJ1-4; D is uncertain. TRBV5-3 is marked as an open reading frame, function uncertain. Sequenced sample: T cells isolated from PBMCs. CDR3: CARSLCLATPAEKLFF. The CDR3 DNA is TGTGCCAGAAGCTTGTGCCTAGCCACCCCGGCAGAAAAACTGTTTTTT.